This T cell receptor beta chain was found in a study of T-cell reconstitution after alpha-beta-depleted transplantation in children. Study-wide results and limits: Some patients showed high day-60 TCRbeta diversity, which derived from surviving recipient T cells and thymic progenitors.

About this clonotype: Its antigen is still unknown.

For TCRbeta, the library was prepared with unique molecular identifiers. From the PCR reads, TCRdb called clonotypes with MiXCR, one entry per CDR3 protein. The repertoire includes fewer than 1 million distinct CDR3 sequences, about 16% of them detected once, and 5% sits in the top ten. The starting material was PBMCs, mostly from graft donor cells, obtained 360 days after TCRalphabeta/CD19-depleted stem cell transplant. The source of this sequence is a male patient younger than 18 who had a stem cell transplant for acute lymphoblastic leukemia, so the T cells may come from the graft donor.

This chain's CDR3 is CASSESLVQGRDEQFF. Written as DNA, the CDR3 is TGCGCCAGCAGTGAGTCATTGGTACAGGGTCGTGATGAGCAGTTCTTC. V and J are TRBV10-1 and TRBJ2-1; perhaps TRBD1 as D (6 bases). The CDR3 has 16 residues. V gave up 0 bases and J gave up 8 bases, with 17 bases separating them. Germline V gives CDR1 WNHNN, CDR2 SYGVQD (reference sequence).